The T cell receptor (beta chain) described here comes from a study of regulatory and conventional T cells in RAG deficiency. Study-wide points: RAG-deficient patients showed markedly lower Shannon entropy and higher Simpson indices than control T-cell subsets. In Omenn syndrome, sorted "Tregs" may be peripherally activated cells. Omenn patients showed >80% Treg-Tconv overlap and shorter CDR3 lengths.

Concerning this clone itself: Its antigen is currently unknown.

The sorted conventional CD4+ T cells were CD25-low and CD127-high, with genomic DNA sequenced. Of eight RAG-deficient patients, one had SCID, two Omenn syndrome, five CID or atypical SCID. V was clipped by 4 bases and J by 2 bases, with 18 bases between them. This CDR3 has 16 amino acids. Germline lookup yields CDR1 SGHRS and CDR2 YFSETQ. The repertoire was sequenced with immunoSEQ multiplex PCR; TCRdb's copy has only in-frame clones and lacks some. The sample has 7,000 to 9,500 clones; 90% to 95% are singletons. The sequenced sample consisted of CD4+ effector T cells sorted from blood. This clonotype was sampled from a human donor with RAG deficiency presenting as severe combined immunodeficiency. The rearrangement links TRBV5-1 to TRBJ2-5; D may be TRBD1 (5 bases). The chain's CDR3 is CASSPYDRPIQETQYF. DNA of the CDR3: TGCGCCAGCAGCCCATATGACAGACCGATTCAAGAGACCCAGTACTTC.